This T cell receptor (beta chain) was recorded in a study of T cell responses to AZD1222 COVID-19 vaccine. Study details: Both about-4-week and about-12-week second-dose recipients were combined.

TCRdb's copy holds only in-frame clones and misses some; the assay was immunoSEQ multiplex PCR. The data contain about 120,000 clones, approximately 87% of them seen just once; the ten biggest clones take up 9.5% to 15%. In the case of this clone: Its antigen is undetermined.

V lost 6 bases and J lost 2; bases outside the gene matches: 8. Germline V CDR1 and CDR2: SGHTA, FQGNSA. This CDR3 spans 15 amino acids. Study-wide findings and caveats: Repertoires in all cases were sampled only once the peak T cell response had passed. White British people made up most donors, females outnumbered males, and clonal diversity was possibly underestimated.

The V and J genes are TRBV7-2 and TRBJ2-7; 9 bases are shared with TRBD2. The specimen comprised peripheral blood, sampled on day 0 of AZD1222 vaccination. The source of this sequence is an adult in good health. Written as DNA, the CDR3 is TGTGCCAGCAGTCTTAGCGGGAGTTCGCCCTACGAGCAGTACTTC. It translates to CASSLSGSSPYEQYF.